These 30 T cell receptor beta chains originate from one sample sequenced in a study of Ad26.COV2.S vaccination and SARS-CoV-2 variants. The sample's treatment: around 19 received Ad26.COV2.S at low or high dose, single or two shots; roughly 5 received placebo; per-sample allocation not given. Collection of samples fell on day 63 after the first vaccine or placebo injection. This table comes from immunoSEQ multiplex PCR, and its TCRdb copy is limited to in-frame clones, with some not included. This sample has 350,000 to 500,000 clones, with over 75% found just once. The sequencing here drew on peripheral blood, taken in a trial of Ad26.COV2.S vaccine versus placebo. These TCRs come from a person between 18 and 59 years old who received the Ad26.COV2.S COVID-19 vaccine or a placebo.

The chain joins TRBV14 to TRBJ1-3; the D is unclear. V lost 0 bases to trimming and J lost 0 bases, with 3 bases between them. This CDR3 spans 14 amino acids. Looked up from germline, CDR1 is SGHDN and CDR2 is FVKESK. The DNA for the CDR3 is TGTGCCAGCAGCCAAGACATCTCTGGAAACACCATATATTTT. As protein: CASSQDISGNTIYF.

This chain uses TRBV4-1 with TRBJ1-4; D gene unclear. Germline assignment: CDR1 MGHRA and CDR2 YSYEKL. CDR3 length: 16 residues. V lost 3 bases to trimming and J lost 4 bases, with 15 bases between them. CDR3 amino acids: CASSQPGRTLNEKLFF. The CDR3 nucleotides read TGCGCCAGCAGCCAGCCCGGCCGCACGCTTAATGAAAAACTGTTTTTT.

This chain joins TRBV10-3 and TRBJ1-2; D is undetermined. V was trimmed by 2 bases and J by 8 bases, leaving 18 bases between them. CDR1 and CDR2 (germline): ENHRY, SYGVKD. The CDR3 has 15 residues. CDR3 in DNA: TGTGCCATCAGTGAGGGAGTAGGCTCCCGTTGGGGCTACACCTTC. Translating gives CAISEGVGSRWGYTF.

This clone was detected only a few times. V is TRBV6-1 and J is TRBJ1-5; D unresolved. V lost 1 base to trimming and J lost 2 bases, with 9 bases between them. The CDR3 runs 15 residues. Germline values: CDR1 MNHNS, CDR2 SASEGT. CDR3 sequence (DNA): TGTGCCAGCAGTGAAGTTTGGAGCGGCAATCAGCCCCAGCATTTT. The encoded protein is CASSEVWSGNQPQHF.

This clone was picked up one time. The rearrangement links TRBV5-1 to TRBJ1-3; a possible D gene is TRBD1 (6 bases). The CDR3 contains 14 residues. CDR1 is SGHRS, CDR2 YFSETQ, per germline. The germline V and J ends were trimmed by 4 bases and 3 bases, with 11 bases remaining between them. The CDR3 bases are TGCGCCAGCAGCCCTCGGACAGATGGAAACACCATATATTTT. It specifies CASSPRTDGNTIYF. The full variable domain, rest sourced from reference TRBV5-1 and TRBJ1-3, is KAGVTQTPRYLIKTRGQQVTLSCSPISGHRSVSWYQQTPGQGLQFLFEYFSETQRNKGNFPGRFSGRQFSNSRSEMNVSTLELGDSALYLCASSPRTDGNTIYFGEGSWLTVV.

The chain joins TRBV28 to TRBJ2-7; 8 nucleotides line up with TRBD2. This CDR3 is built from 15 residues. Germline V gene sequence: CDR1 MDHEN, CDR2 SYDVKM. V lost 4 bases and J lost 1; bases outside the gene matches: 6. CDR3 residues: CASSSPSGPSYEQYF. As DNA, the CDR3 is TGTGCCAGCAGTTCACCTAGCGGGCCATCCTACGAGCAGTACTTC.

The chain links TRBV29-1 to TRBJ2-7, with 11 bases that match TRBD2. Germline V gene data show CDR1 as SQVTM and CDR2 as ANQGSEA. The CDR3 loop spans 13 amino acids. V lost 4 bases to trimming and J lost 4 bases; unmatched junction nucleotides: 3. CDR3 bases: TGCAGCGTTGGAACTAGCGGGAGATACGAGCAGTACTTC. It is translated as CSVGTSGRYEQYF.

This clone has just one count. The chain recombines TRBV3-1 (or the pseudogene TRBV3-2) with TRBJ2-1; no definite D call. CDR1 LGHDT and CDR2 YNNKEL come from the germline V gene (reference sequence). Trimming removed 0 bases at V and 0 bases at J, with 15 bases between. The CDR3 runs 18 residues. The CDR3 sequence is CASSQDIIATSSYNEQFF. CDR3 nucleotide sequence: TGTGCCAGCAGCCAAGATATTATTGCCACGAGCTCCTACAATGAGCAGTTCTTC.

Comment on this clone: Other nucleotide sequences in the sample specify the same CDR3. The chain has TRBV20-1 and TRBJ1-1; D uncertain. The V end was cut by 3 bases, the J end by 5 bases, with 7 bases between. Germline assignment: CDR1 DFQATT and CDR2 SNEGSKA (reference sequence). This CDR3 region has 11 residues. The CDR3 nucleotides read TGCAGTGCTAGCCGAGATACTGAAGCTTTCTTT. Residues: CSASRDTEAFF.

The CDR3 DNA follows: TGTGCCAGCAGTGACCCTAGCGGGAGGGATGGTGAGCAGTTCTTC. Translation: CASSDPSGRDGEQFF. The V call is TRBV6-4, the J call TRBJ2-1, with TRBD2 matching 12 bases. The CDR3 is 15 residues long. CDR1 MRHNA and CDR2 SNTAGT come from the germline V gene. Germline trimming cut 2 bases from V and 9 bases from J; bases unmatched to any gene: 5.

With regard to this clone: Other DNA sequences in the sample encode the same CDR3. This rearrangement joins TRBV11-2 to TRBJ2-1, with D hard to call. Germline-derived CDR1 and CDR2 are SGHAT and FQNNGV. This CDR3 spans 12 amino acids. V was shortened by 1 base and J by 6 bases, with 4 bases between the two germline ends. The CDR3 DNA reads as TGTGCCAGCAGCTTAGTGGGCAATGAGCAGTTCTTC. It specifies CASSLVGNEQFF.

The chain recombines TRBV2 with TRBJ1-5; D perhaps matches TRBD1 (6 bases). Germline assignment: CDR1 SNHLY and CDR2 FYNNEI. Trimming shortened V by 4 bases and J by 4 bases, and 11 bases separated the two germline ends. The CDR3 extends over 14 amino acids. The CDR3: CASSVGGGNQPQHF. In nucleotides, the CDR3 is TGTGCCAGCAGTGTTGGGGGCGGGAATCAGCCCCAGCATTTT.

As concerns this clone: The same CDR3 can be traced to other DNA sequences in this sample. The rearrangement joins TRBV5-1 to TRBJ2-7; TRBD1 aligns across 8 bases. With V trimmed by 4 bases and J by 3 bases, 3 bases remained unmatched. Germline V gene data show CDR1 as SGHRS and CDR2 as YFSETQ. This CDR3 contains 13 residues. CDR3 sequence reads: CASSLGTGYEQYF. Written as DNA, the CDR3 is TGCGCCAGCAGCCTAGGGACAGGCTACGAGCAGTACTTC.

This clone occurred once. The chain couples TRBV19 to TRBJ2-7; the D gene could be TRBD1 or TRBD2 (6 bases each). The V end was cut by 1 base, the J end by 2 bases, with 12 bases between. Per the germline V gene, CDR1 is LNHDA and CDR2 is SQIVND (reference sequence). The CDR3 contains 15 residues. The CDR3 nucleotides are TGTGCCAGTAGTATAGCCCCCGGGGGCACCTACGAGCAGTACTTC. This sequence encodes CASSIAPGGTYEQYF.

V and J are TRBV5-6 and TRBJ1-5, with D hard to call. The CDR3 has 16 residues. CDR1 is SGHDT, CDR2 YYEEEE, per germline. Between the trimmed V and J ends, which lost 3 bases and 0 bases, there was a span of 13 bases. CDR3 loop: CASSSRHLYSNQPQHF. CDR3 nucleotide sequence: TGTGCCAGCAGCTCCCGACACCTTTATAGCAATCAGCCCCAGCATTTT.

The J gene is TRBJ1-2, the V gene TRBV9, with 10 bases lining up with TRBD1. This CDR3 is built from 16 residues. Germline V gene data show CDR1 as SGDLS and CDR2 as YYNGEE. Trimming cost V 4 bases and J 4 bases; bases outside gene matches: 10. In DNA form, the CDR3 reads TGTGCCAGCAGCAACCGGACAGGGGGATTCCCCTATGGCTACACCTTC. This translates into CASSNRTGGFPYGYTF. Drawing the rest from reference TRBV9 and TRBJ1-2, the complete variable domain is DSGVTQTPKHLITATGQRVTLRCSPRSGDLSVYWYQQSLDQGLQFLIQYYNGEERAKGNILERFSAQQFPDLHSELNLSSLELGDSALYFCASSNRTGGFPYGYTFGSGTRLTVV.

In its sample, this clone was seen once. The V and J genes are TRBV5-1 and TRBJ2-1, with TRBD2 matching over 16 bases. The CDR3 has 18 residues. Germline V CDR1 and CDR2: SGHRS, YFSETQ. V was clipped by 4 bases and J by 4 bases; unmatched bases: 8. The CDR3 DNA reads TGCGCCAGCAGCGTACCGGGACTAGCGGGAGGGTTGTACAATGAGCAGTTCTTC. This sequence encodes CASSVPGLAGGLYNEQFF.

The chain employs TRBV7-9 and TRBJ1-1; D gene ambiguous. This CDR3 is built from 13 residues. V lost 5 bases and J 7 bases, leaving 14 bases between the germline ends. CDR1 is SEHNR, CDR2 FQNEAQ, per germline (reference sequence). For the CDR3, the DNA is TGTGCCAGCAGCCGACACGGCATACATGAAGCTTTCTTT. Translating gives CASSRHGIHEAFF.

This clone was recorded once. The CDR3 DNA reads as TGTGCCAGCAGCTTGGGGGGACTAACACCGGGTGAGCAGTACTTC. Its translation: CASSLGGLTPGEQYF. The rearrangement uses TRBV7-2 and TRBJ2-7; 7 positions match TRBD2. V was clipped by 3 bases and J by 7 bases; unmatched bases: 12. Per germline, CDR1 SGHTA and CDR2 FQGNSA. The CDR3 runs to 15 residues.

This rearrangement joins TRBV6-1 to TRBJ1-3; D remains ambiguous. The CDR3 has 13 amino acids. V was shortened by 2 bases and J by 1 base, with 3 bases between the two germline ends. Germline values: CDR1 MNHNS, CDR2 SASEGT. DNA of the CDR3: TGTGCCAGCAGTGAAATGTCTGGAAACACCATATATTTT. Amino acid sequence: CASSEMSGNTIYF.

The chain links TRBV25-1 to TRBJ1-3; the D gene is possibly TRBD1 (5 bases). The CDR3 runs 14 residues. V lost 5 bases, J lost 4 bases, and 12 bases lay in between. CDR1 MGHDK and CDR2 SYGVNS come from the germline V gene. The DNA for the CDR3 is TGTGCCAGCAGTAATATAGGGGTCGGAAACACCATATATTTT. Protein product: CASSNIGVGNTIYF.

The J gene is TRBJ1-3, the V gene TRBV6-1; a weak D match, TRBD1 (5 bases). CDR3 length equals 14 residues. Per the germline V gene, CDR1 is MNHNS and CDR2 is SASEGT. Trimming removed 3 bases at V and 4 bases at J, with 10 bases between. CDR3 in amino acids: CASSDQGKGNTIYF. The CDR3 nucleotides are TGTGCCAGCAGTGACCAGGGAAAAGGAAACACCATATATTTT.

The chain combines TRBV5-1 with TRBJ2-7, with D possibly being TRBD1 (6 bases). This CDR3 contains 14 residues. CDR1 and CDR2 (germline): SGHRS, YFSETQ. V dropped 0 bases and J dropped 4 bases, with 11 bases sitting between them. The DNA for the CDR3 is TGCGCCAGCAGCTTGGAAGGGGGTGGGTACGAGCAGTACTTC. Translation: CASSLEGGGYEQYF.

The rearrangement uses TRBV10-3 and TRBJ1-1, with D uncertain. Trimming took 10 bases from V and 1 from J, leaving 13 bases between them. This CDR3 is 13 amino acids long. From germline, CDR1 is ENHRY and CDR2 SYGVKD. The CDR3 nucleotides are TGTGCCACCTCGAGGGAACGGAACACTGAAGCTTTCTTT. This translates into CATSRERNTEAFF.

This sequence joins TRBV5-6 and TRBJ1-2; maybe TRBD1 (6 bases). This CDR3 has 14 amino acids. The ends were cut back, 0 bases at V and 8 bases at J, with 14 bases in the middle. Germline V gene data show CDR1 as SGHDT and CDR2 as YYEEEE. The CDR3: CASSLERGANGYTF. CDR3 nucleotides: TGTGCCAGCAGCTTGGAGCGGGGGGCAAACGGCTACACCTTC.

This clone was recorded only once. This sequence joins TRBV6-6 and TRBJ2-7; 8 bases fit TRBD1. V lost 4 bases to trimming and J lost 3 bases; unmatched junction nucleotides: 2. The V gene's germline CDR1 is MNHNY and CDR2 SVGAGI (reference sequence). The CDR3 is 13 amino acids. CDR3 in amino acids: CASSFDRGYEQYF. CDR3 sequence (DNA): TGTGCCAGCAGTTTCGACAGGGGCTACGAGCAGTACTTC.

The chain couples TRBV4-3 to TRBJ2-2; D gene uncertain. Deletions cut 0 bases from V and 5 bases from J, with 10 bases between. CDR1 and CDR2 from the germline V gene are LGHNA and YSLEER. The length of the CDR3 is 15 residues. CDR3 bases: TGCGCCAGCAGCCAAGAGGTAAACCCGACCGGGGAGCTGTTTTTT. This gives the protein CASSQEVNPTGELFF.

J is TRBJ1-1 and V is TRBV5-1, with D unresolved. Trimming took off 4 bases at V and 3 bases at J, with 13 bases between the two ends. Germline CDR1 reads SGHRS; CDR2 reads YFSETQ. There are 14 residues in the CDR3. CDR3 in amino acids: CASSINGVHTEAFF. The CDR3 nucleotides read TGCGCCAGCAGCATCAACGGGGTCCACACTGAAGCTTTCTTT.

The chain couples TRBV3-1 (or the pseudogene TRBV3-2) to TRBJ1-4; D not certain. Germline V gene data show CDR1 as LGHDT and CDR2 as YNNKEL (reference sequence). V lost 0 bases and J lost 6, with 11 bases in between. This CDR3 region has 15 residues. The DNA for the CDR3 is TGTGCCAGCAGCCAAGATTGGGATCGGTATGAAAAACTGTTTTTT. Amino acid sequence: CASSQDWDRYEKLFF.

The V call is TRBV29-1, the J call TRBJ1-1; D unclear. Trimming removed 4 bases at V and 6 bases at J, with 12 bases between. Germline CDR1 is SQVTM and CDR2 is ANQGSEA. The CDR3 spans 12 residues. The CDR3 loop is CSVVGSAAEAFF. CDR3 bases: TGCAGCGTTGTAGGGTCTGCTGCTGAAGCTTTCTTT.